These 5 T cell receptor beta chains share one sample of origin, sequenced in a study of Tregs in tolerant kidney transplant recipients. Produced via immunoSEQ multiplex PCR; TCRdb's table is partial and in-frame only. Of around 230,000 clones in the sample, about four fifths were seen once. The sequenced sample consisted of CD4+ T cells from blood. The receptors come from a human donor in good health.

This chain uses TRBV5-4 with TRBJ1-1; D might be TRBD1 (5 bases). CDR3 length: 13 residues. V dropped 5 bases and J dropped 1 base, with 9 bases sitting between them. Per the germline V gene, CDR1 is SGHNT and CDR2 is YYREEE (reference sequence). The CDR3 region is CASSHTGNTEAFF. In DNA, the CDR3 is TGTGCCAGCAGTCATACAGGGAACACTGAAGCTTTCTTT. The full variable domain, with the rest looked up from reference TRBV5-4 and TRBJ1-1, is ETGVTQSPTHLIKTRGQQVTLRCSSQSGHNTVSWYQQALGQGPQFIFQYYREEENGRGNFPPRFSGLQFPNYSSELNVNALELDDSALYLCASSHTGNTEAFFGQGTRLTVV.

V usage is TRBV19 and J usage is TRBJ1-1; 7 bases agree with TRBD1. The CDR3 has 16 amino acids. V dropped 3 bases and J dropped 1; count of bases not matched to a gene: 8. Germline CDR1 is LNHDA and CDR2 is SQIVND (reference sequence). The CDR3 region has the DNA TGTGCCAGTAGTATCCCACAGGGGCTAGCGAACACTGAAGCTTTCTTT. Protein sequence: CASSIPQGLANTEAFF.

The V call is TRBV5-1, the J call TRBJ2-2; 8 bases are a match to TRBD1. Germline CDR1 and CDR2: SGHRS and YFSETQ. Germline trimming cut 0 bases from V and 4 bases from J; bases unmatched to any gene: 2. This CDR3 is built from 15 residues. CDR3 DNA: TGCGCCAGCAGCTTGGACAGGGGGACCACCGGGGAGCTGTTTTTT. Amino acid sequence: CASSLDRGTTGELFF. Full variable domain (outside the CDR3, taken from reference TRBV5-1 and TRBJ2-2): KAGVTQTPRYLIKTRGQQVTLSCSPISGHRSVSWYQQTPGQGLQFLFEYFSETQRNKGNFPGRFSGRQFSNSRSEMNVSTLELGDSALYLCASSLDRGTTGELFFGEGSRLTVL.

CDR3 sequence (DNA): TGCGCCAGCAGCTTGGGGAGGGGAAACTATGGCTACACCTTC. Amino acid sequence: CASSLGRGNYGYTF. This chain uses TRBV5-1 with TRBJ1-2; maybe TRBD1 (5 bases). This CDR3 is 14 amino acids long. Germline V gene data show CDR1 as SGHRS and CDR2 as YFSETQ. The germline V and J ends were trimmed by 0 bases and 2 bases, with 8 bases remaining between them.

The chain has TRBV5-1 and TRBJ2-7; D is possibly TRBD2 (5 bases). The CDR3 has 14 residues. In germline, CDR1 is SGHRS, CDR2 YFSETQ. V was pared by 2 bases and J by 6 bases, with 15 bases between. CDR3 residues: CASSFTGSPAEQYF. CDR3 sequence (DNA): TGCGCCAGCAGCTTTACGGGGAGTCCGGCCGAGCAGTACTTC. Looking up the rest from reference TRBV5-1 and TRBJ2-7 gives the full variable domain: KAGVTQTPRYLIKTRGQQVTLSCSPISGHRSVSWYQQTPGQGLQFLFEYFSETQRNKGNFPGRFSGRQFSNSRSEMNVSTLELGDSALYLCASSFTGSPAEQYFGPGTRLTVT.